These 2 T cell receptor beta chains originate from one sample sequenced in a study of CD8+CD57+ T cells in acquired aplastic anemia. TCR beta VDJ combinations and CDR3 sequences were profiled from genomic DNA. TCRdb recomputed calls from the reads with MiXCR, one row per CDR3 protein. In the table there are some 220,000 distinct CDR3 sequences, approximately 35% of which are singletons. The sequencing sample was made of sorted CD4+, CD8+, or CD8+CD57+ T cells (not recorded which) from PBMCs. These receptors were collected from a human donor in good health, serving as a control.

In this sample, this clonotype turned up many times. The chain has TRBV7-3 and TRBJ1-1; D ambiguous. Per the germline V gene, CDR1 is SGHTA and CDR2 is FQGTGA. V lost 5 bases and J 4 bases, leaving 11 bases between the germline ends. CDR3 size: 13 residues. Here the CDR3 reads CASSAQTGTEAFF. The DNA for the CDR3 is TGTGCCAGCAGCGCCCAGACCGGCACTGAAGCTTTCTTT.

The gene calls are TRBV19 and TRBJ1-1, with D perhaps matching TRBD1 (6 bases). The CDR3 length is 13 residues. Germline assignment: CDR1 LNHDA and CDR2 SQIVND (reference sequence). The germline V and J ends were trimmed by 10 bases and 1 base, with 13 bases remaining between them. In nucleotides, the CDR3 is TGTGCCACCCGAGAACAGGGGAACACTGAAGCTTTCTTT. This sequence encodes CATREQGNTEAFF.